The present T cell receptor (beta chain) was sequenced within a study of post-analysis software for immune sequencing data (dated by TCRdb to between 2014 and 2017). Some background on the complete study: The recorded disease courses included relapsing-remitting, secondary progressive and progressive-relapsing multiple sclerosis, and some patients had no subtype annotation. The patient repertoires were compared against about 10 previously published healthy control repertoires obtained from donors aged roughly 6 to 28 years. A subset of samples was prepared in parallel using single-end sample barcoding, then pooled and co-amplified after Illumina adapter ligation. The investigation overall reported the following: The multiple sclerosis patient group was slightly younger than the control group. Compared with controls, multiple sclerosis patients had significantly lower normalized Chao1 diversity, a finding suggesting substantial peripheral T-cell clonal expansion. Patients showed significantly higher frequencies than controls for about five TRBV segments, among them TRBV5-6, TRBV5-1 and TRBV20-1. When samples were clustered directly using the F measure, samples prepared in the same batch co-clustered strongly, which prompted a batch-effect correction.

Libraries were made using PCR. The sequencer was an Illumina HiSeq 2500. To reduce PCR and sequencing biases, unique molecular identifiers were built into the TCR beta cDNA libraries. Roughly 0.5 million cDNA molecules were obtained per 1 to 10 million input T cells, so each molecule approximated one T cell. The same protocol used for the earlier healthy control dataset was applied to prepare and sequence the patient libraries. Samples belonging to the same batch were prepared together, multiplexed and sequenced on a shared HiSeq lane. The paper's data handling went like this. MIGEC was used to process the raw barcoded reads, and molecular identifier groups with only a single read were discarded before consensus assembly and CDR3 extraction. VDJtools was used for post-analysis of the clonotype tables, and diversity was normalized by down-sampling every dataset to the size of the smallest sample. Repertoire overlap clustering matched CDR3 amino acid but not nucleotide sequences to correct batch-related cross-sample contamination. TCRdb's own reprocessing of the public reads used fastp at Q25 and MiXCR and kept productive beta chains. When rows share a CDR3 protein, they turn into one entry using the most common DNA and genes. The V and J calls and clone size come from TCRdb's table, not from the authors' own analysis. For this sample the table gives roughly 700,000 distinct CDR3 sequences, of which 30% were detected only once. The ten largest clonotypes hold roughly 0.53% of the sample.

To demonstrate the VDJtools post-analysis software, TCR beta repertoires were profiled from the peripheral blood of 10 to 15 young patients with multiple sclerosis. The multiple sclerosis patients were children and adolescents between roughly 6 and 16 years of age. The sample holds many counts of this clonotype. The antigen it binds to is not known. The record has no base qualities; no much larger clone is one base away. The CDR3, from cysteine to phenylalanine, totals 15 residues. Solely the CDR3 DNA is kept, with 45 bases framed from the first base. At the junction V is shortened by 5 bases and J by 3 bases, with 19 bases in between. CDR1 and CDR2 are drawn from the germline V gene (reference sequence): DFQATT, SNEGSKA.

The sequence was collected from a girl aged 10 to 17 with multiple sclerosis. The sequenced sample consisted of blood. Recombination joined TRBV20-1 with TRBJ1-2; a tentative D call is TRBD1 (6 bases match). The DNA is TGCAGTGCTGCCGGGAGGACAGATCACTACTATGGCTACACCTTC. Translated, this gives CSAAGRTDHYYGYTF.